This T cell receptor beta chain derives from a study of T cell responses to AZD1222 COVID-19 vaccine. The CDR3 loop spans 14 amino acids. CDR1 is SGHRS and CDR2 is YFSETQ in the germline V gene. Trimming removed 4 bases at V and 0 bases at J, with 11 bases between. Study outcomes and limitations: Per reports, nearly half of all spike-specific TCRs target regions that are unmutated in variants. Spike was spanned by vaccine-associated CD4 TCRs, which were dominant at 160-218 and 743-854.

Of note for this clone: What it binds is unknown.

Doses given second, at about 4 or about 12 weeks, were pooled. Clones were read by immunoSEQ multiplex PCR, and TCRdb kept only the in-frame ones, dropping some. Here the sample spans about 94,000 clones, 85% being singletons. This specimen consisted of peripheral blood, obtained 28 days after the second AZD1222 dose. The rearrangement joins TRBV5-1 to TRBJ2-7; possibly TRBD1 for D (6 bases). The source of this sequence is an adult who received the AZD1222 COVID-19 vaccine. The CDR3 reads CASSLLDSSYEQYF. The CDR3 bases are TGCGCCAGCAGCCTCTTGGACAGCTCCTACGAGCAGTACTTC.